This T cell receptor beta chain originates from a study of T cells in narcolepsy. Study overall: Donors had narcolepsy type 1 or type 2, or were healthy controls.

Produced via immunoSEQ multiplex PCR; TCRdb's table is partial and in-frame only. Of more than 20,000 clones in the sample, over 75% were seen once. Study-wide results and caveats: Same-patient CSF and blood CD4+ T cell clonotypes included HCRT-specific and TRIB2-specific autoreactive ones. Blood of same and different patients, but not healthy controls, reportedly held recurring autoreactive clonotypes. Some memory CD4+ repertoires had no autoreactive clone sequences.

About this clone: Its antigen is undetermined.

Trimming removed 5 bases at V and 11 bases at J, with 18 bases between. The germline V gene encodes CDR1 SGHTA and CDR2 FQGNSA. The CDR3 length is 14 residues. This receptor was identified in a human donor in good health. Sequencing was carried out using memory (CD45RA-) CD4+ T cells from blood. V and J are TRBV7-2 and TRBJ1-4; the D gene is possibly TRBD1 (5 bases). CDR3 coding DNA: TGTGCCAGCAGCCCCTTCCAGGGTCTGGGGAAACTGTTTTTT. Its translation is CASSPFQGLGKLFF.